Presented here are 24 T cell receptor beta chains from one specimen sequenced in a study of T cell repertoires in cytomegalovirus infection. MiXCR, applied by TCRdb to the reads, yields one record per CDR3 protein. This table holds some 130,000 distinct CDR3 sequences, 8% to 9% found once. Material: PBMCs. These receptors were taken from a human donor in good health (CMV status not recorded). Some clones in this sample may be carry-over from other donors' samples.

This clonotype was counted at least ten times. The chain is built from TRBV5-5 and TRBJ1-4; TRBD1 is a possible D gene (5 bases). Germline assignment: CDR1 SGHKS and CDR2 YYEKEE (reference sequence). The CDR3 is made up of 15 amino acids. V dropped 4 bases and J dropped 8 bases, with 18 bases sitting between them. CDR3 residues: CASSPGGRGGEKLFF. The DNA of the CDR3 is TGTGCCAGCAGCCCGGGTGGACGTGGGGGAGAAAAACTGTTTTTT.

In this sample, this clonotype turned up many times. This rearrangement joins TRBV7-9 to TRBJ1-4; D is ambiguous. The CDR3 loop spans 14 amino acids. V was trimmed by 5 bases and J by 7 bases, leaving 14 bases between them. Looked up from germline, CDR1 is SEHNR and CDR2 is FQNEAQ (reference sequence). CDR3 coding DNA: TGTGCCAGCAGCCATCGGATGGGCGGTGAAAAACTGTTTTTT. This translates into CASSHRMGGEKLFF.

This clonotype was seen ten or more times. The gene calls are TRBV11-2 and TRBJ2-5; 10 bases match TRBD1. V was clipped by 5 bases and J by 8 bases; unmatched bases: 14. This CDR3 spans 16 amino acids. CDR1 is SGHAT and CDR2 is FQNNGV in the germline V gene. CDR3 loop: CASSPRAGGTGVTQYF. The CDR3 DNA is TGTGCCAGCAGCCCAAGGGCGGGCGGGACAGGGGTTACCCAGTACTTC.

This clonotype was found many times. The CDR3 region is CASSQVVNGGNQPQHF. The CDR3, as DNA: TGCGCCAGCAGCCAAGTTGTGAATGGTGGCAATCAGCCCCAGCATTTT. The V gene is TRBV4-1, the J gene TRBJ1-5; no clear D gene. CDR3 length: 16 amino acids. The germline CDR1 and CDR2 sequences are MGHRA and YSYEKL. Deletions cut 1 base from V and 2 bases from J, with 12 bases between.

This clonotype came up many times. The gene calls are TRBV2 and TRBJ2-3; TRBD1 or TRBD2 may be the D gene (5 bases each). This CDR3 has 15 amino acids. Germline CDR1 and CDR2: SNHLY and FYNNEI. Between the trimmed V and J ends, which lost 6 bases and 0 bases, there was a span of 13 bases. CDR3 sequence reads: CASRRGTGSTDTQYF. CDR3 DNA: TGTGCCAGCAGGAGAGGGACGGGGAGCACAGATACGCAGTATTTT.

This clonotype was seen ten or more times. This chain joins TRBV6-5 and TRBJ1-1; D remains unclear. The CDR3 is 11 residues long. Trimming cost V 5 bases and J 11 bases, with 12 bases left between them. Germline CDR1 is MNHEY and CDR2 is SVGAGI. The CDR3: CASSSRSAAFF. The CDR3 DNA follows: TGTGCCAGCAGTAGTAGGAGCGCCGCTTTCTTT.

The V and J genes are TRBV20-1 and TRBJ1-2, with TRBD1 matching 7 bases. Per germline, CDR1 DFQATT and CDR2 SNEGSKA (reference sequence). This CDR3 has 14 amino acids. V was clipped by 1 base and J by 5 bases; unmatched bases: 7. The CDR3 nucleotides read TGCAGTGCTAGAGGGGACAGACACTCTTATGGCTACACCTTC. This codes for CSARGDRHSYGYTF.

This clonotype was seen repeatedly, ten times or more. The V call is TRBV2, the J call TRBJ1-1; D is uncertain. The V gene's germline CDR1 is SNHLY and CDR2 FYNNEI. This CDR3 has 14 amino acids. The V end was cut by 8 bases, the J end by 4 bases, with 17 bases between. The CDR3 spells CASGRDGTSTEAFF. The CDR3 bases are TGTGCCAGCGGAAGAGACGGCACGTCCACTGAAGCTTTCTTT.

This clonotype was detected only a few times. This chain joins TRBV5-1 and TRBJ2-3, with 14 bases identical to TRBD2. After removal of 0 bases from V and 0 bases from J, the junction contained 6 bases not matched to a gene. Per the germline V gene, CDR1 is SGHRS and CDR2 is YFSETQ. The CDR3 is 19 amino acids. DNA for the CDR3: TGCGCCAGCAGCTTGGTCGGGACTAGCGGGAGTGCTAGCACAGATACGCAGTATTTT. Its translation: CASSLVGTSGSASTDTQYF.

The table lists this clonotype with many counts. The rearrangement links TRBV28 to TRBJ2-7; 7 bases map to TRBD1. Germline CDR1 MDHEN, CDR2 SYDVKM. This CDR3 has 13 amino acids. The J segment lost 4 bases and the V segment lost 7 bases, leaving 7 bases of the junction unmatched. This CDR3 is CASTLGGSYEQYF. In DNA form, the CDR3 reads TGTGCCAGCACCCTAGGGGGCAGTTACGAGCAGTACTTC.

This clonotype turned up a few times. V is TRBV5-1 and J is TRBJ2-2; D may match TRBD1 or TRBD2 (5 bases each). V lost 0 bases and J 6 bases, leaving 12 bases between the germline ends. The CDR3 totals 15 residues. Germline assignment: CDR1 SGHRS and CDR2 YFSETQ. The chain's CDR3 is CASSLEGPPAGELFF. CDR3 nucleotides: TGCGCCAGCAGCTTGGAGGGACCGCCCGCCGGGGAGCTGTTTTTT.

The J gene is TRBJ2-1, the V gene TRBV20-1; TRBD1 matches at 9 bases. The V gene end was trimmed by 2 bases and the J gene end by 9 bases; junction bases not matched to a gene: 11. The germline V gene has CDR1 DFQATT and CDR2 SNEGSKA (reference sequence). CDR3 length: 15 amino acids. CDR3 DNA sequence: TGCAGTGCTAGACCTGGGGGACAGGGAGGCGCTGAGCAGTTCTTC. It codes for CSARPGGQGGAEQFF.

The sample holds many counts of this clonotype. This chain joins TRBV28 and TRBJ1-1; the D is unclear. Trimming pared 6 bases from V and 3 bases from J, leaving 11 bases between. The CDR3 has 13 amino acids. From germline, CDR1 is MDHEN and CDR2 SYDVKM. Here the CDR3 DNA reads TGTGCCAGCAGGCAGAGCTTGGACACTGAAGCTTTCTTT. Its translation: CASRQSLDTEAFF.

This clonotype was recorded many times. V usage is TRBV29-1 and J usage is TRBJ1-1; D is uncertain. The CDR3 extends over 15 amino acids. The V gene's germline CDR1 is SQVTM and CDR2 ANQGSEA. Trimming left V 7 bases short and J 0 bases short, with 18 bases between. The CDR3 is CSARTNRAMNTEAFF. CDR3 in DNA: TGCAGCGCCCGGACCAACAGAGCCATGAACACTGAAGCTTTCTTT.

This clonotype has at least ten counts. The chain links TRBV7-9 to TRBJ2-3; 11 bases map to TRBD2. This CDR3 contains 18 residues. V lost 4 bases to trimming and J lost 1 base; unmatched junction nucleotides: 10. CDR1 SEHNR and CDR2 FQNEAQ come from the germline V gene (reference sequence). CDR3 coding DNA: TGTGCCAGCAGCTCGACTAGCGGGGTTCCCTGGGGCACAGATACGCAGTATTTT. As protein: CASSSTSGVPWGTDTQYF.

This clonotype was seen a few times. The chain carries TRBV12-3 or TRBV12-4 and TRBJ1-1; D unresolved. Trimming stripped 7 bases from V and 4 bases from J, with 19 bases between. This CDR3 has 15 amino acids. The CDR3 bases are TGTGCCAGCACCCCCAATGGGGTGCCGGGCACTGAAGCTTTCTTT. Translation: CASTPNGVPGTEAFF.

The chain is built from TRBV20-1 and TRBJ2-7, with TRBD1 matching 8 bases. Per germline, CDR1 DFQATT and CDR2 SNEGSKA (reference sequence). With 7 bases clipped from V and 5 bases from J, the junction kept 13 bases outside the gene matches. The CDR3 is made up of 14 amino acids. The DNA for the CDR3 is TGCAGTGTTGGGACAGGTGACTTTTGGGACGAGCAGTACTTC. Its translation is CSVGTGDFWDEQYF.

This clonotype was detected many times. The chain combines TRBV7-2 with TRBJ1-5; no definite D call. The germline V gene encodes CDR1 SGHTA and CDR2 FQGNSA. Trimming pared 4 bases from V and 5 bases from J, leaving 6 bases between. The CDR3 has 12 residues. The CDR3 region has the DNA TGTGCCAGCAGCTCCCCGTATCAGCCCCAGCATTTT. Its translation: CASSSPYQPQHF.

This clonotype was found many times. The chain is built from TRBV6-8 and TRBJ1-1, with 7 bases aligning to TRBD1. Germline CDR1 is MNHGY and CDR2 is SAAAGT. The V gene end was trimmed by 6 bases and the J gene end by 11 bases; junction bases not matched to a gene: 3. The CDR3 is 10 amino acids. The CDR3 DNA sequence: TGTGCCAGCAGACCACAGGGGGCTTTCTTT. Amino acid sequence: CASRPQGAFF.

The genes are TRBV20-1 and TRBJ1-5, with D possibly TRBD1 on 5 matching bases. Germline V CDR1 and CDR2: DFQATT, SNEGSKA (reference sequence). This CDR3 comprises 14 residues. V was clipped by 4 bases and J by 1 base, with 11 bases between them. CDR3 coding DNA: TGCAGTGCTATCAGGGTGGAAAGCAATCAGCCCCAGCATTTT. This translates into CSAIRVESNQPQHF.

This clonotype has just a few counts. The chain uses TRBV2 and TRBJ1-2, with D possibly TRBD1 on 6 matching bases. The V end lost 2 bases, the J end lost 2 bases, and 15 bases lay between the germline ends. The CDR3 sequence is 16 residues long. The germline V gene encodes CDR1 SNHLY and CDR2 FYNNEI. The CDR3 coding sequence is TGTGCCAGCAGTGAATTCAGCAGGACAGTAAACTATGGCTACACCTTC. It translates to CASSEFSRTVNYGYTF. The full variable domain, in which reference TRBV2 and TRBJ1-2 provide the parts outside the CDR3, is EPEVTQTPSHQVTQMGQEVILRCVPISNHLYFYWYRQILGQKVEFLVSFYNNEISEKSEIFDDQFSVERPDGSNFTLKIRSTKLEDSAMYFCASSEFSRTVNYGYTFGSGTRLTVV.

This clonotype has a handful of counts. The chain couples TRBV19 to TRBJ1-5; 10 nucleotides align to TRBD1. V shed 6 bases, J shed 0 bases, and the junction held 8 bases outside the gene matches. CDR1 LNHDA and CDR2 SQIVND come from the germline V gene (reference sequence). The CDR3 loop spans 17 amino acids. The CDR3 nucleotides are TGTGCCAGTAGCTTCCGGGACAGGGGTTATAGCAATCAGCCCCAGCATTTT. This codes for CASSFRDRGYSNQPQHF.

This clonotype was detected ten times or more. V usage is TRBV7-2 and J usage is TRBJ2-5, with 11 bases identical to TRBD2. The CDR3 has 15 residues. The germline CDR1 and CDR2 sequences are SGHTA and FQGNSA. Trimming took 5 bases from V and 1 from J; bases not matched to a gene: 3. The CDR3 loop reads CASSLSGGAQETQYF. The CDR3 region has the DNA TGTGCCAGCAGCCTTAGCGGGGGGGCCCAAGAGACCCAGTACTTC.

This clonotype was recorded many times. This chain links TRBV15 with TRBJ2-1; 7 bases agree with TRBD2. Trimming at V came to 1 base and at J to 5 bases, leaving 2 bases not matched to a gene. The CDR3 is 14 amino acids. Germline CDR1 LNHNV, CDR2 YYDKDF (reference sequence). CDR3 region: CATSRAGGDNEQFF. CDR3 DNA: TGTGCCACCAGCAGAGCTGGGGGGGACAATGAGCAGTTCTTC. The variable domain in full, with the rest retrieved from reference TRBV15 and TRBJ2-1, is DAMVIQNPRYQVTQFGKPVTLSCSQTLNHNVMYWYQQKSSQAPKLLFHYYDKDFNNEADTPDNFQSRRPNTSFCFLDIRSPGLGDTAMYLCATSRAGGDNEQFFGPGTRLTVL.